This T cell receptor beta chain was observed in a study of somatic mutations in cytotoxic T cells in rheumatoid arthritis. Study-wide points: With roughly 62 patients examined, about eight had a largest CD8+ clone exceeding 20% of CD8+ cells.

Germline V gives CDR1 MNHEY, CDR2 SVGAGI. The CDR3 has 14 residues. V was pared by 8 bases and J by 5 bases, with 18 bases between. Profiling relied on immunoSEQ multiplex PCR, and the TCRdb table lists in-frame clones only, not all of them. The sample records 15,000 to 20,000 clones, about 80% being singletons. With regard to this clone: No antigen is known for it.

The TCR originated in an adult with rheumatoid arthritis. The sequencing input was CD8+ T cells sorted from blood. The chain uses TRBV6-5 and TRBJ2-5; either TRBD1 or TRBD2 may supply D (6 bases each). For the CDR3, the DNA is TGTGCCAGCCGGCCCTTGGGGGGCGTCGAGACCCAGTACTTC. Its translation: CASRPLGGVETQYF.